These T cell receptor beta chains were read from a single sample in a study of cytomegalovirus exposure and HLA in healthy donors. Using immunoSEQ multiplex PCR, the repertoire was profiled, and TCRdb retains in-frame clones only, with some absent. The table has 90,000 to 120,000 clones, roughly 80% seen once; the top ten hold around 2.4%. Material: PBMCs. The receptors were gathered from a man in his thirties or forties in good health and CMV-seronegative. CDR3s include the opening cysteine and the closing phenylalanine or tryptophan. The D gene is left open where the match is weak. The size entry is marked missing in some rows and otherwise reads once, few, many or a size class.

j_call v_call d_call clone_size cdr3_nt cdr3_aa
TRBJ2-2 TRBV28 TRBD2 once TGTGCGACTAGCGGGAGGGTCGCGAACACCGGGGAGCTGTTTTTT CATSGRVANTGELFF
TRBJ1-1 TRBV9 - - TGTGCCAGCAGCCTCACCGGGGGGAACACTGAAGCTTTCTTT CASSLTGGNTEAFF
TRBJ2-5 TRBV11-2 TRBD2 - TGTGCCAGCAGCTTTGTTGAACTAGCGGGGGGCCCTGACCAGTACTTC CASSFVELAGGPDQYF
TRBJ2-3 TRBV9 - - TGTGCCAGCAGCGGCCGTGGGGGGGCGATCACAGATACGCAGTATTTT CASSGRGGAITDTQYF
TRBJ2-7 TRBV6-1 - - TGTGCCAGCAGTAACAGGGTTTCCTACGAGCAGTACTTC CASSNRVSYEQYF
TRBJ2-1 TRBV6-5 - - TGTGCCAGCACCTATCGGCAGGGGCTCTACAATGAGCAGTTCTTC CASTYRQGLYNEQFF
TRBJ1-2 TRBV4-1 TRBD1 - TGCGCCAGCAGCCATAAACCGACAGGGGACGACTATGGCTACACCTTC CASSHKPTGDDYGYTF
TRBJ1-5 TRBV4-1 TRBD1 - TGCGCCAGCAGCCTTCAAACAGGGGCCAATCAGCCCCAGCATTTT CASSLQTGANQPQHF
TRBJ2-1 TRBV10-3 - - TGTGCCATCAGCCCTGGAGGCTCCGGGGAGCAGTTCTTC CAISPGGSGEQFF
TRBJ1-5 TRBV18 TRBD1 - TGTGCCAGCTCAAGGACAGGGGGAAGGCAGCCCCAGCATTTT CASSRTGGRQPQHF
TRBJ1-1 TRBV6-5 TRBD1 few TGTGCCAGCAGTTACGAGGGGGCGTTGAACACTGAAGCTTTCTTT CASSYEGALNTEAFF
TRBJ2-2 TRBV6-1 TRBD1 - TGTGCCAGCAGTCCCAGGGGGACCGGGGAGCTGTTTTTT CASSPRGTGELFF
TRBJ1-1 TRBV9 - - TGTGCCAGCAGCGGAACTAGCGGCGGGGCAGCGAACACTGAAGCTTTCTTT CASSGTSGGAANTEAFF
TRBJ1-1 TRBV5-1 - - TGCGCCAGCAGCTGGGGACAGAACACTGAAGCTTTCTTT CASSWGQNTEAFF
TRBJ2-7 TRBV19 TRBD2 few TGTGCCACCTCGGGACTAGCGGGAGTCGAGCAGTACTTC CATSGLAGVEQYF
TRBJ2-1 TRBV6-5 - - TGTGCCAGCAGTGGAACAGGGTGGGGTGAGCAGTTCTTC CASSGTGWGEQFF
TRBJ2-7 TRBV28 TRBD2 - TGTGCCAGCACCTTGGGGACTAGGGTTCCCAACGAGCAGTACTTC CASTLGTRVPNEQYF
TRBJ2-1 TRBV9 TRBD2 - TGTGCCAGCAGCGACGGGACTAGCAACGAGCAGTTCTTC CASSDGTSNEQFF
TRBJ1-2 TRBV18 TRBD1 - TGTGCCAGCTCCCGACAGGGGACCTATGGCTACACCTTC CASSRQGTYGYTF
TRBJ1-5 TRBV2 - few TGTGCCAGTACCACCGGGGAGCTGAGCAATCAGCCCCAGCATTTT CASTTGELSNQPQHF
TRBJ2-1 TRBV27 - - TGTGCCAGCAGTTTAGCTACGAGCTCCTACAATGAGCAGTTCTTC CASSLATSSYNEQFF
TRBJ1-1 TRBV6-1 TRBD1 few TGTGCCAGCAGTGGTAGACAGGGAAGAAACACTGAAGCTTTCTTT CASSGRQGRNTEAFF
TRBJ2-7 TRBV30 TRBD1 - TGTGCCTGGAGTTCAGGGGGACCCCCGGTGGAGTACTTC CAWSSGGPPVEYF
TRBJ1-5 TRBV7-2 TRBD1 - TGTGCCAGCAGCATAGCGCCTACAGGGGGGAATAGCAATCAGCCCCAGCATTTT CASSIAPTGGNSNQPQHF
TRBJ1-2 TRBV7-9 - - TGTGCCAGCAGGGGGGGGGCAGGAGCTAACTATGGCTACACCTTC CASRGGAGANYGYTF
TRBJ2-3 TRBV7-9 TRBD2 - TGTGCCAGCAGCTCAAGACTAGCGGGAGGGGATACGCAGTATTTT CASSSRLAGGDTQYF
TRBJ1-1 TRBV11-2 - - TGTGCCAGCAGTGGGGGGTCCGAATATGGAACTGAAGCTTTCTTT CASSGGSEYGTEAFF
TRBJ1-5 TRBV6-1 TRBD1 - TGTGCCAGCAGTATCCGACAGGGGGCGGATCAGCCCCAGCATTTT CASSIRQGADQPQHF
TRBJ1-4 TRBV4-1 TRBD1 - TGCGCCAGCAGCTATCTGGTCGGGACAGGGGAAAAACTGTTTTTT CASSYLVGTGEKLFF
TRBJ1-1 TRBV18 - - TGTGCCAGCTCAGATTGGACAGAGGAAGCTTTCTTT CASSDWTEEAFF
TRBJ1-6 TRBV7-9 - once TGTGCCAGCGGGTCCGGGGGTGATAATTCACCCCTCCACTTT CASGSGGDNSPLHF
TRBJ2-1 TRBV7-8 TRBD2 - TGTGCCAGCAGCTTACGCGGGAGTTGGGAGCAGTTCTTC CASSLRGSWEQFF
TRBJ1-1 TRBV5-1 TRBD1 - TGCGCCAGCAGTCGACAGGGGGGAGAGACTGAAGCTTTCTTT CASSRQGGETEAFF
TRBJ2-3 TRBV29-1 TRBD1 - TGCAGCGGAAACCGGGACAGGGTCGGAGATACGCAGTATTTT CSGNRDRVGDTQYF
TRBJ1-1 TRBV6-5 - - TGTGCCAGCAGTTACGACAGGATAGCTTTCTTT CASSYDRIAFF
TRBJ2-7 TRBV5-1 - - TGCGCCAGCAGTCAGGGCTCCTACGAGCAGTACTTC CASSQGSYEQYF
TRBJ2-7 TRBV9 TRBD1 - TGTGCCAGCAGCGTCAAGGGACAGGGGAAGGAGCAGTACTTC CASSVKGQGKEQYF
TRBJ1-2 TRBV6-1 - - TGTGCCAGTGCTCTTGGGGGGTTTTATGGCTACACCTTC CASALGGFYGYTF
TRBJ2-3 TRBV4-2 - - TGTGCCAGCAGCCAATATTCTACAGATACGCAGTATTTT CASSQYSTDTQYF
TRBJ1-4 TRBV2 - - TGTGCCAGCAGTGAAGCACCCCAAAATCGGGAAAAACTGTTTTTT CASSEAPQNREKLFF
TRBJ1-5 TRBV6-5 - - TGTGCCAGCAGTTACTCGCGGGGAGCTCAGCCCCAGCATTTT CASSYSRGAQPQHF
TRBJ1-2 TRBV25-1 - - TGTGCCAGCAGTGTGGGGGCTTACTATGGCTACACCTTC CASSVGAYYGYTF